The source of this T cell receptor (beta chain) is a study of blood T cell repertoires in COVID-19. For the study at large: Sites in the United States, Italy and Spain provided acute and convalescent COVID-19 samples.

Profiling relied on immunoSEQ multiplex PCR, and the TCRdb table lists in-frame clones only, not all of them. Of hundreds of thousands of clones in the sample, roughly 89% were seen once. The length of the CDR3 is 15 residues. The V end lost 5 bases, the J end lost 5 bases, and 14 bases lay between the germline ends. Looked up from germline, CDR1 is SGHRS and CDR2 is YFSETQ. There are a few counts of this clone. The specimen sequenced was peripheral blood. V and J are TRBV5-1 and TRBJ1-6, with D tentatively TRBD1 (5 bases). This receptor was obtained from a woman aged 25 to 39 with acute or convalescent COVID-19. The chain's CDR3 is CASRGGTDNNSPLHF. The CDR3 region has the DNA TGCGCCAGCAGGGGAGGGACCGATAATAATTCACCCCTCCACTTT. Looking up the rest from reference TRBV5-1 and TRBJ1-6 gives the full variable domain: KAGVTQTPRYLIKTRGQQVTLSCSPISGHRSVSWYQQTPGQGLQFLFEYFSETQRNKGNFPGRFSGRQFSNSRSEMNVSTLELGDSALYLCASRGGTDNNSPLHFGNGTRLTVT.